This T cell receptor (beta chain) was profiled in a study of T cells in tuberculosis. Time point given: new active TB diagnosis, blood taken before or within 7 days of starting treatment. Using immunoSEQ multiplex PCR, the repertoire was profiled, and TCRdb retains in-frame clones only, with some absent. The data contain under 50,000 clones, approximately 94% of them seen just once; the ten biggest clones take up approximately 4.2%. This TCR was recovered from an adult with tuberculosis. The sequences come from PBMCs, collected at tuberculosis diagnosis.

CDR3 loop: CASSQSRTDEAFF. The CDR3 nucleotides read TGTGCCAGCAGCCAATCCCGGACAGATGAAGCTTTCTTT. This chain joins TRBV7-3 and TRBJ1-1; D is perhaps TRBD1 (6 bases). The V and J ends lost 5 bases and 7 bases respectively, with 14 bases between them. CDR1 and CDR2 (germline): SGHTA, FQGTGA. The CDR3 loop spans 13 amino acids.